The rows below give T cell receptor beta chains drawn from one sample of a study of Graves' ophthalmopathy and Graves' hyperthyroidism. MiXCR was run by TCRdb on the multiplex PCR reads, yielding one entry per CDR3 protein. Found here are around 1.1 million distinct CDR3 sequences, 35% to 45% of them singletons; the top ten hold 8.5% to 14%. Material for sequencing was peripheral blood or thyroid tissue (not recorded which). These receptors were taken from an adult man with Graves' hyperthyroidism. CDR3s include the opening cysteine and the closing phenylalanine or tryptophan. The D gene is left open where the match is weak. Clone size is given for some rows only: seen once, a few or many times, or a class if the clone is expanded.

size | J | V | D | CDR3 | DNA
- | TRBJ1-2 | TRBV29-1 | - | CSVGGSGKNYGYTF | TGCAGCGTCGGGGGCTCAGGGAAAAACTATGGCTACACCTTC
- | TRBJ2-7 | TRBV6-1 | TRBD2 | CASTSPRGGHEQYF | TGTGCCAGCACCTCCCCCCGGGGGGGCCACGAGCAGTACTTC
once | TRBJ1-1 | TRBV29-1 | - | CSVEGEDGEAFF | TGCAGCGTTGAAGGGGAGGATGGTGAAGCTTTCTTT
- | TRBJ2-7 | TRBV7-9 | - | CASSPVGGRQQYF | TGTGCCAGCAGCCCAGTGGGCGGAAGACAGCAGTACTTC
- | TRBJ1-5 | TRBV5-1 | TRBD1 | CAKQHRDSNFGDQPQHF | TGCGCCAAGCAGCATCGGGACAGCAACTTCGGAGATCAGCCCCAGCATTTT
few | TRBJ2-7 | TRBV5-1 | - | CASSPGTMGTYEQYF | TGCGCCAGCAGCCCGGGGACAATGGGAACCTACGAGCAGTACTTC
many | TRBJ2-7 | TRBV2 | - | CASSDSTAAYEQYF | TGTGCCAGCAGTGATTCCACTGCGGCCTACGAGCAGTACTTC
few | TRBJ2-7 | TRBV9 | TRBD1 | CASSVGDRGYHEQYF | TGTGCCAGCAGCGTAGGGGACAGGGGCTACCACGAGCAGTACTTC
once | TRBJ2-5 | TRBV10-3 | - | CGISARDGGRQETQYF | TGTGGCATCAGTGCTAGAGATGGAGGACGGCAAGAGACCCAGTACTTC
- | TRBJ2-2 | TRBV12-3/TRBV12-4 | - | CASTGPSGDTGELFF | TGTGCCAGCACCGGGCCATCGGGGGACACCGGGGAGCTGTTTTTT
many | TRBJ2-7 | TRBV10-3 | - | CAISPGDSYEQYF | TGTGCCATCAGCCCAGGGGACTCCTACGAGCAGTACTTC
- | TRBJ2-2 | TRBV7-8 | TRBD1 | CASSASGTGMILRELFF | TGTGCCAGCAGCGCGTCCGGGACAGGGATGATTCTACGGGAGCTGTTTTTT
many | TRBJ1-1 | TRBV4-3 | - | CASSQVSSLNTEAFF | TGCGCCAGCAGCCAAGTGTCCAGCCTGAACACTGAAGCTTTCTTT
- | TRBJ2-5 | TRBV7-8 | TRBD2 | CASSLTIAGVKVTQYF | TGTGCCAGCAGCCTAACAATAGCGGGAGTCAAGGTGACCCAGTACTTC
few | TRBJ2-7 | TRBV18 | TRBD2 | CASSMAGVSEQYF | TGTGCCAGCTCTATGGCGGGGGTGAGCGAGCAGTACTTC
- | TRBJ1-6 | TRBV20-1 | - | CSAPPPGGTLASPLHF | TGCAGTGCCCCCCCCCCGGGAGGGACACTGGCCTCACCCCTCCACTTT
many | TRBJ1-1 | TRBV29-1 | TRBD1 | CSTRQGLPTEAFF | TGCAGCACCCGACAGGGTTTGCCCACTGAAGCTTTCTTT
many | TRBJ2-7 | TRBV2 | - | CASSRDYEQYF | TGTGCCAGCAGCAGGGATTACGAGCAGTACTTC
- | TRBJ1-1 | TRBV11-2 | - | CASSRRITGHWNTEAFF | TGTGCCAGCAGCCGCCGAATAACAGGGCATTGGAACACTGAAGCTTTCTTT
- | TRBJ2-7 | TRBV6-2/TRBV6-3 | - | CAIGRSANYEQYF | TGTGCCATCGGCCGTAGCGCAAACTACGAGCAGTACTTC
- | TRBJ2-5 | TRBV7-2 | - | CASSLDGWETQYF | TGTGCCAGCAGCTTAGACGGCTGGGAGACCCAGTACTTC
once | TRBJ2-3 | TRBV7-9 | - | CASSLGGRGGTDTQYF | TGTGCCAGCAGCTTAGGGGGGCGCGGTGGGACAGATACGCAGTATTTT
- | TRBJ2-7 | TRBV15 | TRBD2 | CATSGGLGSYEQYF | TGTGCCACCAGCGGCGGACTAGGTTCCTACGAGCAGTACTTC
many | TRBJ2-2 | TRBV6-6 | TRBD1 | CASTDLGQGTGELFF | TGTGCCAGCACTGACTTGGGACAGGGCACCGGGGAGCTGTTTTTT
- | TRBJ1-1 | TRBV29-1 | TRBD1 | CSVETGLLRAFF | TGCAGCGTGGAGACAGGGCTGTTAAGAGCTTTCTTT
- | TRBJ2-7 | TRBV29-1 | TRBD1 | CSVESGTGPYEQYF | TGCAGCGTCGAATCAGGGACAGGGCCGTACGAGCAGTACTTC
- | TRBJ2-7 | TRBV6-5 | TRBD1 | CASSYSVQGANKQYF | TGTGCCAGCAGTTACTCGGTTCAGGGGGCAAACAAGCAGTACTTC
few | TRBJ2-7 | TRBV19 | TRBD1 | CASKRGQDSYEQYF | TGTGCCAGTAAAAGGGGACAGGACTCCTACGAGCAGTACTTC
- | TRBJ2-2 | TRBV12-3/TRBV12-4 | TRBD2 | CASSLTSGSKELFF | TGTGCCAGCAGTTTGACTAGCGGGAGTAAAGAGCTGTTTTTT
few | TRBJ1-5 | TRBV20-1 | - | CSAREQGLKGNQPQHF | TGCAGTGCCCGAGAGCAGGGGTTGAAGGGCAATCAGCCCCAGCATTTT
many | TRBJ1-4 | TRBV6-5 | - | CASSYGGFNEKLFF | TGTGCCAGCAGTTACGGAGGTTTTAATGAAAAACTGTTTTTT
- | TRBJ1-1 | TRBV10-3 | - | CAIRDAPGVNTEAFF | TGTGCCATCAGAGACGCGCCTGGCGTGAACACTGAAGCTTTCTTT
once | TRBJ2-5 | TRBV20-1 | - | CSAKNLANHETQYF | TGCAGTGCTAAAAATCTAGCGAACCACGAGACCCAGTACTTC
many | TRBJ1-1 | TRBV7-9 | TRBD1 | CASSSTRGRFTEAFF | TGTGCCAGCAGCTCGACCAGGGGGCGTTTCACTGAAGCTTTCTTT
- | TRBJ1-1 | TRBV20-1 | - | CSARARLF | TGCAGTGCTAGGGCCCGTCTCTTT
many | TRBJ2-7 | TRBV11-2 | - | CASSPTSGLDQYF | TGTGCCAGCAGTCCTACGTCGGGCCTAGACCAGTACTTC
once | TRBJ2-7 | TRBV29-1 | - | CSVVDRPGSSYEQYF | TGCAGCGTTGTAGACCGTCCGGGGAGCTCCTACGAGCAGTACTTC
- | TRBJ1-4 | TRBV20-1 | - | CSARGTSGSEKLFF | TGCAGTGCTAGGGGGACTAGCGGGAGTGAAAAACTGTTTTTT
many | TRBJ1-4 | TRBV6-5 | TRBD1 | CASSYRQGSTNEKLFF | TGTGCCAGCAGTTACCGACAGGGATCAACTAATGAAAAACTGTTTTTT
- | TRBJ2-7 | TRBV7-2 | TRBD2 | CTSSTTAGGPFEQYF | TGTACCAGCAGCACAACAGCGGGGGGGCCCTTCGAGCAGTACTTC
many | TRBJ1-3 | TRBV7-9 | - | CASSLVRNTIYF | TGTGCCAGCAGCTTAGTGAGAAACACCATATATTTT
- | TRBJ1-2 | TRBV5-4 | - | CASSWVGYTF | TGTGCCAGCAGTTGGGTGGGCTACACCTTC
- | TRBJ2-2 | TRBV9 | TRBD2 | CASSVLAGDVGELFF | TGTGCCAGCAGCGTACTAGCGGGAGATGTCGGGGAGCTGTTTTTT
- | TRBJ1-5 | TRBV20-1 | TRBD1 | CSATGTGDNQPQHF | TGCAGTGCGACCGGGACAGGGGATAATCAGCCCCAGCATTTT
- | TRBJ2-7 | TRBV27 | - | CASSFNPSYEQYF | TGTGCCAGCAGTTTTAATCCTAGCTACGAGCAGTACTTC
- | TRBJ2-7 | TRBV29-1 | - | CSGRGSSYEQYF | TGCAGCGGACGCGGGTCATCCTACGAGCAGTACTTC
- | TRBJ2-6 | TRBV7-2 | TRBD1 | CASSLGDSGEAGANVLTF | TGTGCCAGCAGCTTGGGGGACAGTGGTGAAGCTGGGGCCAACGTCCTGACTTTC
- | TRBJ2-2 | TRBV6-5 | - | CASSKSAGAAGELFF | TGTGCCAGCAGTAAAAGCGCGGGGGCAGCCGGGGAGCTGTTTTTT
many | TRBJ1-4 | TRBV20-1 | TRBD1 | CSAIERTGVNEKLFF | TGCAGTGCCATCGAGAGGACAGGGGTTAATGAAAAACTGTTTTTT
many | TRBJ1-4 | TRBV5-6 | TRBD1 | CASSFGNRGRLELFF | TGTGCCAGCAGCTTTGGTAACAGGGGGCGTTTGGAACTGTTTTTT
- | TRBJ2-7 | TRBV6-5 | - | CASSLVMERAWGEQYF | TGTGCCAGCAGTTTAGTCATGGAGCGGGCCTGGGGCGAGCAGTACTTC
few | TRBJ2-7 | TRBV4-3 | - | CASSQGDGSSYEQYF | TGCGCCAGCAGCCAAGGTGACGGAAGCTCCTACGAGCAGTACTTC
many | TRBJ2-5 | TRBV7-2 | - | CASSLNGLAQYF | TGTGCCAGCAGCTTAAATGGTTTGGCCCAGTACTTC
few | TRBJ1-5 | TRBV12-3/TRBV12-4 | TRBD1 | CASRQGYQPQHF | TGTGCCAGTCGACAGGGCTACCAGCCCCAGCATTTT
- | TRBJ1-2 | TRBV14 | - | CASSQGSGSLYGYTF | TGTGCCAGCAGCCAAGGTTCCGGGAGCCTCTATGGCTACACCTTC